The source of this T cell receptor beta chain is a study of PD-1 blockade in classical Hodgkin lymphoma. The study's findings and limits: Baseline TCR diversity was reportedly lower in newly diagnosed patients than healthy donors.

The time point is: newly diagnosed, previously untreated cHL patient sample. Thawed PBMCs underwent magnetic negative selection to obtain purified CD8+ T cells. PBMCs representing newly diagnosed, untreated classical Hodgkin lymphoma functioned as the comparison. The table came from immunoSEQ multiplex PCR; TCRdb's copy has only in-frame clones and leaves some out. The sample shows roughly 5,000 clones, roughly 90% of them seen only once. This CDR3 has 13 amino acids. Germline V gene sequence: CDR1 LNHDA, CDR2 SQIVND (reference sequence). V was pared by 7 bases and J by 0 bases, with 9 bases between. Regarding this clone: Its target is not known.

The source material was CD8+ T cells from blood. The receptor was derived from a human donor with classical Hodgkin lymphoma. The chain couples TRBV19 to TRBJ2-5, with D maybe TRBD1 (6 bases). In nucleotides, the CDR3 is TGTGCCAGTATGGGGGCTTACCAAGAGACCCAGTACTTC. Protein sequence: CASMGAYQETQYF.